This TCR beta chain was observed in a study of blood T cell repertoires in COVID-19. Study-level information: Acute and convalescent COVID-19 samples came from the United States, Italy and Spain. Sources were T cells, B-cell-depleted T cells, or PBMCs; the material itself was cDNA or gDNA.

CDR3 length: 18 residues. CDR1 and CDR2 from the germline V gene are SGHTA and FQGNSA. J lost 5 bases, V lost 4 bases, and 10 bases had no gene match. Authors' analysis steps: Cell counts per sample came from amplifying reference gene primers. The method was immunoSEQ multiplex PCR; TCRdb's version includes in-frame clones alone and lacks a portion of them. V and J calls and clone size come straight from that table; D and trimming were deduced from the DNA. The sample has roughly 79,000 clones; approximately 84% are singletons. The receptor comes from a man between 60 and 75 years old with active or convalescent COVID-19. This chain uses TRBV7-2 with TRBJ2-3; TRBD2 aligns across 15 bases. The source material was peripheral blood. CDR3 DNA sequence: TGTGCCAGCAGCTCTCACCACGGACTAGCGGGGGGGGGAGATACGCAGTATTTT. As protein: CASSSHHGLAGGGDTQYF. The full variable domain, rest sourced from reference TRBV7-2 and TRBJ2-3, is GAGVSQSPSNKVTEKGKDVELRCDPISGHTALYWYRQSLGQGLEFLIYFQGNSAPDKSGLPSDRFSAERTGGSVSTLTIQRTQQEDSAVYLCASSSHHGLAGGGDTQYFGPGTRLTVL.